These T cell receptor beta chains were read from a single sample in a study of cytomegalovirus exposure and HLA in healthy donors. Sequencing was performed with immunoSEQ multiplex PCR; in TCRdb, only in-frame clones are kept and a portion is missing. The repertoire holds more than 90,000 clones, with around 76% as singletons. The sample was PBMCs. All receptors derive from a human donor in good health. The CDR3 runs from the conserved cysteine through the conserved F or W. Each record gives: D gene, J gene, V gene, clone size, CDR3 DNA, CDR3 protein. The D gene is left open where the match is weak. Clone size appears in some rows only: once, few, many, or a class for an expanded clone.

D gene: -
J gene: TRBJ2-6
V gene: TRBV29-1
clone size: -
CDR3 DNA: TGCAGCGTTTTCGTCGTTAGCTCTGGGGCCAACGTCCTGACTTTC
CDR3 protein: CSVFVVSSGANVLTF

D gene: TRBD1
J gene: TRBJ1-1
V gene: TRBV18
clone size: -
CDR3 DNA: TGTGCCAGCTCACCATCCGGGACAGGTCGCACTGGAGCTTTCTTT
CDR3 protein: CASSPSGTGRTGAFF

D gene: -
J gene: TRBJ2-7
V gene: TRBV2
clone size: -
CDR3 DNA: TGTGCCAGCAGGCGAGACAGTTACGAGCAGTACTTC
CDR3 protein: CASRRDSYEQYF

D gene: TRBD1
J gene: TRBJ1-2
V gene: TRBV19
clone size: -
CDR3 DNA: TGTGCCAGTAGTCCACAGGGGTCTTCGGATTATGGCTACACCTTC
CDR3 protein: CASSPQGSSDYGYTF

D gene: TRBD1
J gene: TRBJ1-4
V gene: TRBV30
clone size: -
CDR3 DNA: TGTGCCTGGAGTGGGACAGGGGCGCGAACTAATGAAAAACTGTTTTTT
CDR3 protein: CAWSGTGARTNEKLFF

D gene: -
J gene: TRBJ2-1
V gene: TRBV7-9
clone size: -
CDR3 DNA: TGTGCCAGCAGCTTCCCACGAAAATCGGAGGGAATCTTCAATGAGCAGTTCTTC
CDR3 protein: CASSFPRKSEGIFNEQFF

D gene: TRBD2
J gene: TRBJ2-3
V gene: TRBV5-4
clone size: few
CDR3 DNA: TGTGCCAGCAGCCACCCCCGGCGGGGGGGCACAGATACGCAGTATTTT
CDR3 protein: CASSHPRRGGTDTQYF

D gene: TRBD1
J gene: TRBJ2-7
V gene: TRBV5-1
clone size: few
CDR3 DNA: TGCGCCAGCAGCTTGGGGGACAGTTTTATGTACGAGCAGTACTTC
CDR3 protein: CASSLGDSFMYEQYF

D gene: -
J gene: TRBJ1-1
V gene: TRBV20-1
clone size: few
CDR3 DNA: TGCAGTGCTCCCGGGAGAGCGGAAGCTTTCTTT
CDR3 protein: CSAPGRAEAFF

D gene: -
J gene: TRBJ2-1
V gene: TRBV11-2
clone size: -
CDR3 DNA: TGTGCCAGCAGCCCGAGGAGCCCTGGGTTCAATGAGCAGTTCTTC
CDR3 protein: CASSPRSPGFNEQFF

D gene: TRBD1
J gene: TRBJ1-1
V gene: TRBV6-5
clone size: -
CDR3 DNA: TGTGCCAGCAGCCGAGGGGGCAGGGACACTGAAGCTTTCTTT
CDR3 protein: CASSRGGRDTEAFF

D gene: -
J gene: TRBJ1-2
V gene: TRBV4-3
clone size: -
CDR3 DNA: TGCGCCAGCAGCCAAGATTATGGAGGGAACTATGGCTACACCTTC
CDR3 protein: CASSQDYGGNYGYTF

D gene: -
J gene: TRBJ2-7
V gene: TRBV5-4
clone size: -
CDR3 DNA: TGTGCCAGCAGCTTGGCCGGCTCAGGGCTCTCCTACGAGCAGTACTTC
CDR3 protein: CASSLAGSGLSYEQYF

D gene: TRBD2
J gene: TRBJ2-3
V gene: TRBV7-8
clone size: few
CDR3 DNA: TGTGCCAGCAGCTCCATAAGCGGGAAGAGCACAGATACGCAGTATTTT
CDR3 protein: CASSSISGKSTDTQYF

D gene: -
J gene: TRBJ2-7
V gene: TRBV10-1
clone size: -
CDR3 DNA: TGCGCCAGCAGCCCGGGAATCGGCCGCGAGCAGTACTTC
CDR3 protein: CASSPGIGREQYF

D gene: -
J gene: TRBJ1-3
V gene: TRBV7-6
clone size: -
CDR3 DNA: TGTGCCAGCAGCTTAGTTGGACGGGAAGCCTCTGGAAACACCATATATTTT
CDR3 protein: CASSLVGREASGNTIYF

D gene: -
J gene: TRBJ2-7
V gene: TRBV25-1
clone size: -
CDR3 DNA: TGTGCCAGCAGTGAGTATGCCTACGAGCAGTACTTC
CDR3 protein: CASSEYAYEQYF

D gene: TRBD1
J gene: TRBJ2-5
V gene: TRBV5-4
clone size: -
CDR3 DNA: TGTGCCAGCAGCTGGACAGGGGGCGCGGAGACCCAGTACTTC
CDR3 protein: CASSWTGGAETQYF

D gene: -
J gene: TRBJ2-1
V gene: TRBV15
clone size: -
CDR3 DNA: TGTGCCACCAGCAGAACCCTTGTCGACGGGAGTGGGAACGATGAGCAGTTCTTC
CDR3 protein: CATSRTLVDGSGNDEQFF

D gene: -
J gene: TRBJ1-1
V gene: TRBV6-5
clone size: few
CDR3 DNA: TGTGCCAGCAGTTATCGAGTACGTGGCACTGAAGCTTTCTTT
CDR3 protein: CASSYRVRGTEAFF

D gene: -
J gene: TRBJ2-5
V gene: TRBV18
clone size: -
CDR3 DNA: TGTGCCAGCTCACGAGGAGAGACCCAGTACTTC
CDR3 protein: CASSRGETQYF

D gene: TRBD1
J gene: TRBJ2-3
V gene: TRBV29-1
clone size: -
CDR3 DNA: TGCAGCGTTGAAGATCAAGGGGGCCGTAATACGCAGTATTTT
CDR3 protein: CSVEDQGGRNTQYF

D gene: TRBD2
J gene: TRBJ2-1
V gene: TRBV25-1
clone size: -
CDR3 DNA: TGTGCCAGCAGTGCGCTATTGACTAGCCATGAGCAGTTCTTC
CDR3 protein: CASSALLTSHEQFF

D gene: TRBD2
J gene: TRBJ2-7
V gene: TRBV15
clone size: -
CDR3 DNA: TGTGCCACCGGTCTAGCGGGAGCGTTCGAGCAGTACTTC
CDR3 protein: CATGLAGAFEQYF

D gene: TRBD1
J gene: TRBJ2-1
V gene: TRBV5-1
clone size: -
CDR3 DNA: TGCGCCAGCAGCCCGACAGGGGCATACAATGAGCAGTTCTTC
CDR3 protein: CASSPTGAYNEQFF

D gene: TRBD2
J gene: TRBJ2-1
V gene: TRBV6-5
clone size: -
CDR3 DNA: TGTGCCAGCAGTTACAGTCTAGCGGGGTTTGAGCAGTTCTTC
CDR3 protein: CASSYSLAGFEQFF

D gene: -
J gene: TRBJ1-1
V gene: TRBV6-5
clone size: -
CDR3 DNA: TGTGCCAGCAGTCCCGGCAGGGAGAACACTGAAGCTTTCTTT
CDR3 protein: CASSPGRENTEAFF

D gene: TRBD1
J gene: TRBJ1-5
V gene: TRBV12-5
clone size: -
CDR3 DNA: TGTGCTAGTGGTTTGGCCGACCGGGACAGGGTAATGGGTAGCAATCAGCCCCAGCATTTT
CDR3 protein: CASGLADRDRVMGSNQPQHF

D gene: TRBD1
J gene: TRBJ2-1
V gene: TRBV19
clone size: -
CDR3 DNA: TGTGCCAGTAGTACCAGGACAGGGGGCTACAATGAGCAGTTCTTC
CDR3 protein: CASSTRTGGYNEQFF

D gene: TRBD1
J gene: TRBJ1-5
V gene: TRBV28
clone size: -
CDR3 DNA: TGTGCCAGCAGTTTACGGGGGACAGGACATCAGCCCCAGCATTTT
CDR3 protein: CASSLRGTGHQPQHF

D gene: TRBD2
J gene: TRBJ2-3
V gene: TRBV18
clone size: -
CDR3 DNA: TGTGCCAGCTCACCATTACACCATCGCCGACTAGCGGGAGTCCACACAGATACGCAGTATTTT
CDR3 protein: CASSPLHHRRLAGVHTDTQYF

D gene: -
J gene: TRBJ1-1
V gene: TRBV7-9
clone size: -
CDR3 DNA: TGTTCCAGCAGCTCCCGCGAGGGACACGGGACGGCTGAAGCTTTCTTT
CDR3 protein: CSSSSREGHGTAEAFF

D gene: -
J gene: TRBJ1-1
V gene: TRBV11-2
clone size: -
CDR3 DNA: TGTGCCAGCAGCCCGCGGGCGGGTCGGGTATCTGAAGCTTTCTTT
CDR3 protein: CASSPRAGRVSEAFF

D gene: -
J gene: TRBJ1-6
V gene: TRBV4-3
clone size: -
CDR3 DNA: TGCGCCAGCAGCCAAGATGGGGGGGGGTCCTATAATTCACCCCTCCACTTT
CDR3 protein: CASSQDGGGSYNSPLHF

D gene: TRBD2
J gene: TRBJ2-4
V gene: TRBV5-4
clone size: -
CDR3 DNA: TGTGCCAGCAGCTCAAAAGCGGGAGGTATACTAGCCAAAAACATTCAGTACTTC
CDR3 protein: CASSSKAGGILAKNIQYF

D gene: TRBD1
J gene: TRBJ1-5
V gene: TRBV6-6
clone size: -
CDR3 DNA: TGTGCCAGCAGGAACGGCAGGGGGCTGAATCAGCCCCAGCATTTT
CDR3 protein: CASRNGRGLNQPQHF

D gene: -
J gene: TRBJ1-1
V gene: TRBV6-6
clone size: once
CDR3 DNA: TGTGCCACAGAACAGAACACTGAAGCTTTCTTT
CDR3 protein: CATEQNTEAFF

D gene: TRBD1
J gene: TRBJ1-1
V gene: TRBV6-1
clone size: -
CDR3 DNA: TGTGCCAGCAGGGGACAGGGGGTTGGTGAAGCTTTCTTT
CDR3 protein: CASRGQGVGEAFF

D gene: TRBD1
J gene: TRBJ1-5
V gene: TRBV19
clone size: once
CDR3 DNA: TGTGCCAGTAGAGGCGAGGGGGCTGGACAGCCCCAGCATTTT
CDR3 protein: CASRGEGAGQPQHF

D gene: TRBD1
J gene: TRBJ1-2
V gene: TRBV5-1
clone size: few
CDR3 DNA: TGCGCCAGCAGCTTGACAGGGGTTCTGCTCGGCTACACCTTC
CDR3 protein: CASSLTGVLLGYTF

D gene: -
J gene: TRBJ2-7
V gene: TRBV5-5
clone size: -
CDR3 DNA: TGTGCCAGCAGCTTCCCAGGGGACGAGCAGTACTTC
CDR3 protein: CASSFPGDEQYF

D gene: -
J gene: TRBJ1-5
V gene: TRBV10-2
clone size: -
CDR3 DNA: TGCGCCAGCAGTGGCCCGGGGAATCAGCCCCAGCATTTT
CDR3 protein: CASSGPGNQPQHF

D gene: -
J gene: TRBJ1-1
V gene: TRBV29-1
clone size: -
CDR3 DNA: TGCAGCGCCAGCGGGACATGGAACACTGAAGCTTTCTTT
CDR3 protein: CSASGTWNTEAFF

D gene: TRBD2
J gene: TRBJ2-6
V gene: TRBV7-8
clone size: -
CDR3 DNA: TGTGCCAGCAGGATAACGCTCGCGGGAGTACCTGGGGCCAACGTCCTGACTTTC
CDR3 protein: CASRITLAGVPGANVLTF

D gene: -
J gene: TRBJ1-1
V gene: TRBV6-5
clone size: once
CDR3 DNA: TGTGCCAGCAGACTTCAGGTCTCGGTCGCTGAAGCTTTCTTT
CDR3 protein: CASRLQVSVAEAFF

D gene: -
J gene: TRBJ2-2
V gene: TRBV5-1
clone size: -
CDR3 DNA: TGCGCCAGCAGCTTGGACATCACCCGTTCCGGGGAGCTGTTTTTT
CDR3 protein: CASSLDITRSGELFF

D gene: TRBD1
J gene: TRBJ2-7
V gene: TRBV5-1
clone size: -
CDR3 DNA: TGCGCCAGCAGCCCCCGGGACAGGGGTTTCCACGAGCAGTACTTC
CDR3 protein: CASSPRDRGFHEQYF

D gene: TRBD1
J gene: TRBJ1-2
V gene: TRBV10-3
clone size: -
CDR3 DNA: TGTGCCGTCAGTGGGACAGGTGATGGCTACACCTTC
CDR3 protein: CAVSGTGDGYTF